The 7 T cell receptor beta chains in this list originate from one sample, sequenced in a study of cytotoxic CD8 clonotypes in ibrutinib-treated CLL. Libraries were prepared by immunoSEQ multiplex PCR; TCRdb keeps only in-frame clonotypes and omits some of them. The table has around 15,000 clones, 68% seen once; the top ten hold 18%. The sample was PBMCs, taken before ibrutinib treatment. The receptor source for this set is a human donor with chronic lymphocytic leukemia.

V is TRBV18 and J is TRBJ2-7; 7 bases agree with TRBD2. V was clipped by 6 bases and J by 1 base; unmatched bases: 9. This CDR3 spans 15 amino acids. From germline, CDR1 is KGHSH and CDR2 LQKENI. The CDR3 is CASSPAGSVSYEQYF. Here the CDR3 DNA reads TGTGCCAGCTCCCCAGCGGGGTCGGTTTCCTACGAGCAGTACTTC. Complete variable domain (other parts from reference TRBV18 and TRBJ2-7): NAGVMQNPRHLVRRRGQEARLRCSPMKGHSHVYWYRQLPEEGLKFMVYLQKENIIDESGMPKERFSAEFPKEGPSILRIQQVVRGDSAAYFCASSPAGSVSYEQYFGPGTRLTVT.

This clone was seen more than once but under ten times. The gene calls are TRBV28 and TRBJ1-3; 8 bases line up with TRBD1. The CDR3 runs to 17 residues. Germline CDR1 is MDHEN and CDR2 is SYDVKM. J lost 0 bases, V lost 6 bases, and 10 bases had no gene match. The CDR3 reads CASSRWTGRGSGNTIYF. In nucleotides, the CDR3 is TGTGCCAGCAGCCGTTGGACAGGGAGGGGCTCTGGAAACACCATATATTTT.

V usage is TRBV7-2 and J usage is TRBJ2-7, with TRBD2 identical over 8 bases. With V trimmed by 5 bases and J by 0 bases, 6 bases remained unmatched. Germline V gene sequence: CDR1 SGHTA, CDR2 FQGNSA. The CDR3 consists of 15 residues. The CDR3 nucleotides are TGTGCCAGCAGCAGACGGGGGGGAAGCTCCTACGAGCAGTACTTC. Amino acids: CASSRRGGSSYEQYF.

V and J are TRBV6-5 and TRBJ1-2; 9 positions agree with TRBD1. The CDR3 extends over 13 amino acids. The J segment lost 8 bases and the V segment lost 6 bases, leaving 7 bases of the junction unmatched. CDR1 is MNHEY and CDR2 is SVGAGI in the germline V gene. The CDR3 bases are TGTGCCAGCAGCTACGGGACAGGGCGAGGCTACACCTTC. Translated: CASSYGTGRGYTF.

The chain has TRBV25-1 and TRBJ1-1, with D uncertain. CDR1 is MGHDK and CDR2 is SYGVNS in the germline V gene. CDR3 size: 14 residues. V was clipped by 3 bases and J by 0 bases, with 8 bases between them. The CDR3 protein is CASSDWSMNTEAFF. CDR3 DNA sequence: TGTGCCAGCAGTGATTGGTCGATGAACACTGAAGCTTTCTTT.

V gene TRBV4-1 combines with J gene TRBJ1-1, with TRBD1 matching 7 bases. Germline values: CDR1 MGHRA, CDR2 YSYEKL. Trimming at V came to 0 bases and at J to 0 bases, leaving 7 bases not matched to a gene. The CDR3 is made up of 17 amino acids. The CDR3 bases are TGCGCCAGCAGCCAAGAAACCACAGGGGTCATGAACACTGAAGCTTTCTTT. It specifies CASSQETTGVMNTEAFF.

The chain links TRBV2 to TRBJ1-2; weak D call: TRBD1 (6 bases). The CDR3 length is 15 residues. V shed 6 bases and J shed 0 bases, with 14 bases lying between them. Germline loops: CDR1 SNHLY, CDR2 FYNNEI. In nucleotides, the CDR3 is TGTGCCAGCAGGTCCGAAGGGGGGACTAACTATGGCTACACCTTC. Residues: CASRSEGGTNYGYTF.